These T cell receptor beta chains were read from a single sample in a study of beta chain features in type 1 diabetes. Data came from immunoSEQ multiplex PCR; TCRdb stores just in-frame clones and leaves some out. The sample consists of over 150,000 clones, approximately 8% of them appearing once. The specimen sequenced was central memory CD4+ T cells from blood. These receptors were obtained from a woman between 40 and 55 years old with type 1 diabetes. CDR3s include the opening cysteine and the closing phenylalanine or tryptophan. D genes are given only for firm matches. The size entry is marked missing in some rows and otherwise reads once, few, many or a size class.

V: TRBV15
D: NA
size: few
J: TRBJ2-3
DNA: TGTGCCACCAGCAGAGTGGGAGAAGCGCAGTATTTT
CDR3: CATSRVGEAQYF

V: TRBV7-9
D: NA
size: few
J: TRBJ2-1
DNA: TGTGCCAGCAGTCCCCAGGGCAATGAGCAGTTCTTC
CDR3: CASSPQGNEQFF

V: TRBV11-2
D: NA
size: few
J: TRBJ1-1
DNA: TGTGCCAGCAGCTCCAGAGGAAGAATGAACACTGAAGCTTTCTTT
CDR3: CASSSRGRMNTEAFF

V: TRBV9
D: TRBD1
size: few
J: TRBJ1-2
DNA: TGTGCCAGCAGCGCGGGACAGCGCACCTCTAACTATGGCTACACCTTC
CDR3: CASSAGQRTSNYGYTF

V: TRBV5-4
D: TRBD2
size: NA
J: TRBJ2-5
DNA: TGTGCCAGCAGCCTCTGGACTAGCACCGGGACCCAGTACTTC
CDR3: CASSLWTSTGTQYF

V: TRBV6-5
D: TRBD2
size: few
J: TRBJ2-7
DNA: TGTGCCAGCAGTTACTCGCGGGGGGAGGGCGAGCAGTACTTC
CDR3: CASSYSRGEGEQYF

V: TRBV7-2
D: TRBD1
size: NA
J: TRBJ2-3
DNA: TGTGCCAGCAGCCTTAACCAGGGGGCCGCAGATACGCAGTATTTT
CDR3: CASSLNQGAADTQYF

V: TRBV7-9
D: TRBD1
size: NA
J: TRBJ1-5
DNA: TGTGCCAGCAGCTTAAGCTCGGGACAGGGGGGTCAGCCCCAGCATTTT
CDR3: CASSLSSGQGGQPQHF

V: TRBV9
D: NA
size: few
J: TRBJ2-7
DNA: TGTGCCAGCAGCGTCGACAGCCCCTACGAGCAGTACTTC
CDR3: CASSVDSPYEQYF

V: TRBV6-5
D: NA
size: few
J: TRBJ1-2
DNA: TGTGCCAGCTTCACGGCAGGGTTTGGCTACACCTTC
CDR3: CASFTAGFGYTF

V: TRBV5-6
D: TRBD2
size: NA
J: TRBJ2-1
DNA: TGTGCCAGCAGCTTGTATTGGGAGGGGACGAATGAGCAGTTCTTC
CDR3: CASSLYWEGTNEQFF

V: TRBV25-1
D: NA
size: NA
J: TRBJ2-5
DNA: TGTGCCAGCAGTGACGGAGTTCAGGAGACCCAGTACTTC
CDR3: CASSDGVQETQYF

V: TRBV6-6
D: NA
size: NA
J: TRBJ2-7
DNA: TGTGCCAGCAGTTACTCGAAACAGTACGAGCAGTACTTC
CDR3: CASSYSKQYEQYF

V: TRBV10-3
D: TRBD1
size: few
J: TRBJ1-2
DNA: TGTGCCATCAGTGTTGGCAGGGGGGAAGATGGCTACACCTTC
CDR3: CAISVGRGEDGYTF